This T cell receptor beta chain was captured by sequencing in a study of identical twins. The germline V gene has CDR1 SQVTM and CDR2 ANQGSEA. V lost 1 base, J lost 2 bases, and 1 base stayed unmatched. The CDR3 runs 15 residues. To note about this clonotype: Its target is not known. A much larger clone differs by one base, so this may be a read error.

Study observations and caveats: Abundant beta clonotypes from cord blood had fewer insertions, unlike memory repertoires, which showed none.

A universal primer site was created by template switching, with the cDNA bearing unique molecular identifiers. TCRdb re-called the 5' RACE reads through MiXCR, storing one row per CDR3 protein. The sample lists about 730,000 distinct CDR3 sequences, over 20% seen once, with approximately 4.5% in the top ten. The same sample was also studied in work on T cells expressing NK-cell markers. That report adds: Among CD8+ T cells from over 5 donors, dominant NKG2C+ clonotypes accounted for roughly 1.0-7.0%. Questions lingered over whether expanded NKG2C+ T cell clones were HCMV-specific.

The chain employs TRBV29-1 and TRBJ2-3; 12 bases line up with TRBD2. The origin of this receptor is a young woman in good health. The specimen sequenced was PBMCs. The DNA for the CDR3 is TGCAGCGTTGAAGGACTAGCGGGGGACACAGATACGCAGTATTTT. It translates to CSVEGLAGDTDTQYF.